This T cell receptor beta chain is drawn from a study of cytomegalovirus exposure and HLA in healthy donors. Primers: 60 Vbeta forward and 13 Jbeta reverse. In the original analysis: A later analysis counted approximately 88 million unique TCR beta chains, around 11 million shared. Using immunoSEQ multiplex PCR, the repertoire was profiled, and TCRdb retains in-frame clones only, with some absent. The D gene and trimming were derived from the DNA, and the V and J assignments and clone size from that table. The sample includes under 200,000 clones, 65% to 85% of them seen just once. With 4 bases clipped from V and 6 bases from J, the junction kept 10 bases outside the gene matches. CDR1 is LNHDA and CDR2 is SQIVND in the germline V gene (reference sequence). The CDR3 is 16 residues long.

Sequencing was performed on PBMCs. This sequence was found in a woman in her 40s in good health and CMV-seropositive. The rearrangement joins TRBV19 to TRBJ1-1; TRBD1 aligns across 11 bases. The CDR3 reads CASSTAPGQGVAEAFF. In DNA, the CDR3 is TGTGCCAGTAGTACTGCTCCGGGACAGGGGGTTGCTGAAGCTTTCTTT.